Shown below are 14 T cell receptor beta chains from a single sample sequenced in a study of identifying expanded T cells in peripheral blood. Generated by immunoSEQ multiplex PCR, the TCRdb table keeps only in-frame clones and is missing some. The data contain 85,000 to 100,000 clones, approximately 90% of them singletons. Input material: blood. The receptors originated from a person between 18 and 75 years old in good health.

The rearrangement links TRBV2 to TRBJ1-2; 9 positions match TRBD1. CDR1 is SNHLY and CDR2 is FYNNEI in the germline V gene. CDR3 length: 14 residues. V gave up 10 bases and J gave up 2 bases; unmatched junction bases: 8. In DNA form, the CDR3 reads TGTGCCAAAACGGGACAGGGCCAAAACTATGGCTACACCTTC. Protein product: CAKTGQGQNYGYTF. The full variable domain, its missing parts supplied by reference TRBV2 and TRBJ1-2, is EPEVTQTPSHQVTQMGQEVILRCVPISNHLYFYWYRQILGQKVEFLVSFYNNEISEKSEIFDDQFSVERPDGSNFTLKIRSTKLEDSAMYFCAKTGQGQNYGYTFGSGTRLTVV.

The chain couples TRBV18 to TRBJ2-3; either TRBD1 or TRBD2 may fit D (5 bases each). Germline CDR1 is KGHSH and CDR2 is LQKENI. V was cut by 5 bases and J by 5 bases, with 17 bases left in between. CDR3 length: 15 amino acids. The CDR3 region is CASSKVGPSQDTQYF. The CDR3 DNA follows: TGTGCCAGCTCAAAGGTGGGACCCTCCCAAGATACGCAGTATTTT.

The V and J genes are TRBV19 and TRBJ1-3; no definite D call. Trimming left V 6 bases short and J 0 bases short, with 9 bases between. The CDR3 sequence is 14 residues long. The germline V gene encodes CDR1 LNHDA and CDR2 SQIVND (reference sequence). The CDR3 reads CASSRLDSGNTIYF. CDR3 DNA sequence: TGTGCCAGTAGCCGCCTAGACTCTGGAAACACCATATATTTT. Full variable domain (outside the CDR3, taken from reference TRBV19 and TRBJ1-3): DGGITQSPKYLFRKEGQNVTLSCEQNLNHDAMYWYRQDPGQGLRLIYYSQIVNDFQKGDIAEGYSVSREKKESFPLTVTSAQKNPTAFYLCASSRLDSGNTIYFGEGSWLTVV.

The rearrangement joins TRBV6-4 to TRBJ1-2; tentatively, D is TRBD1 (5 bases). Germline loops: CDR1 MRHNA, CDR2 SNTAGT. V was shortened by 0 bases and J by 0 bases, with 8 bases between the two germline ends. The CDR3 contains 15 residues. The CDR3 region is CASSDSETANYGYTF. CDR3 coding DNA: TGTGCCAGCAGTGACTCGGAGACAGCTAACTATGGCTACACCTTC.

V and J are TRBV6-5 and TRBJ1-1, with a weak D call TRBD1 (6 bases). Trimming shortened V by 9 bases and J by 3 bases, and 17 bases separated the two germline ends. This CDR3 has 14 residues. Germline values: CDR1 MNHEY, CDR2 SVGAGI. The CDR3 reads CASEKQGRDTEAFF. The CDR3 bases are TGTGCCAGTGAGAAGCAGGGGCGGGACACTGAAGCTTTCTTT.

The chain couples TRBV4-3 to TRBJ1-1; D is undetermined. Trimming took 0 bases from V and 1 from J, leaving 6 bases between them. CDR1 is LGHNA, CDR2 YSLEER, per germline. The CDR3 runs 14 residues. This CDR3 reads CASSQEGKNTEAFF. The CDR3, as DNA: TGCGCCAGCAGCCAAGAAGGGAAGAACACTGAAGCTTTCTTT.

DNA of the CDR3: TGTGCCAGCAGTGAATTTTCAGGGCGGGCAGAGACCCAGTACTTC. It is translated as CASSEFSGRAETQYF. The V gene is TRBV2, the J gene TRBJ2-5; either TRBD1 or TRBD2 may fit D (5 bases each). Trimming shortened V by 2 bases and J by 4 bases, and 14 bases separated the two germline ends. Germline V gene sequence: CDR1 SNHLY, CDR2 FYNNEI. The length of the CDR3 is 15 residues.

This chain connects TRBV9 to TRBJ1-1, with 7 bases identical to TRBD1. The CDR3 runs 15 residues. V was clipped by 1 base and J by 3 bases; unmatched bases: 6. Germline V gene lookup returns CDR1 SGDLS and CDR2 YYNGEE. As DNA, the CDR3 is TGTGCCAGCAGCGTAAGGGGGCTGACGGACACTGAAGCTTTCTTT. This translates into CASSVRGLTDTEAFF.

The chain links TRBV9 to TRBJ2-3; D is unresolved. Germline CDR1 reads SGDLS; CDR2 reads YYNGEE. The length of the CDR3 is 15 residues. The V and J ends lost 7 bases and 0 bases respectively, with 15 bases between them. The CDR3 spells CASSLGTASTDTQYF. CDR3 bases: TGTGCCAGCTCCTTAGGTACAGCTAGCACAGATACGCAGTATTTT.

The chain has TRBV5-6 and TRBJ2-7, with 7 bases matching TRBD2. Per germline, CDR1 SGHDT and CDR2 YYEEEE. This CDR3 comprises 16 residues. After removal of 4 bases from V and 4 bases from J, the junction contained 14 bases not matched to a gene. CDR3 amino acids: CASSPDVWEGRYEQYF. As DNA, the CDR3 is TGTGCCAGCAGCCCAGATGTGTGGGAGGGCCGTTACGAGCAGTACTTC.

The chain recombines TRBV28 with TRBJ2-2; 9 positions agree with TRBD2. Looked up from germline, CDR1 is MDHEN and CDR2 is SYDVKM. This CDR3 comprises 15 residues. J lost 6 bases, V lost 8 bases, and 10 bases had no gene match. The CDR3 spells CASVAAGGPSGELFF. DNA for the CDR3: TGTGCCAGCGTGGCGGCGGGAGGGCCATCCGGGGAGCTGTTTTTT.

This rearrangement joins TRBV4-1 to TRBJ1-1; TRBD1 matches 7 bases. Trimming took 5 bases from V and 2 from J; bases not matched to a gene: 5. This CDR3 has 14 residues. Germline CDR1 reads MGHRA; CDR2 reads YSYEKL. The CDR3 DNA sequence: TGCGCCAGCAGCTTCCGGGACAGTAACACTGAAGCTTTCTTT. Translated, it gives CASSFRDSNTEAFF.

This clone was counted a single time. This chain connects TRBV10-3 to TRBJ1-1; a weak D match, TRBD1 (6 bases). V lost 2 bases, J lost 11 bases, and 18 bases lay in between. The CDR3 extends over 14 amino acids. Per germline, CDR1 ENHRY and CDR2 SYGVKD. CDR3 amino acids: CAISESGGSKRAFF. The DNA for the CDR3 is TGTGCCATCAGTGAGAGTGGGGGCTCCAAGAGGGCTTTCTTT.

In nucleotides, the CDR3 is TGTGCCAGCAGTTTTTTTGGACTAGCGGGGGGGAACACCGGGGAGCTGTTTTTT. Protein: CASSFFGLAGGNTGELFF. V is TRBV27 and J is TRBJ2-2, with TRBD2 matching over 14 bases. The CDR3 spans 18 residues. Germline V gene lookup returns CDR1 MNHEY and CDR2 SMNVEV (reference sequence). V lost 3 bases to trimming and J lost 1 base; unmatched junction nucleotides: 4.